These 17 T cell receptor beta chains originate from one sample sequenced in a study of blood T cell repertoires in COVID-19. Sequencing used immunoSEQ multiplex PCR; TCRdb keeps in-frame clones, though not all of them. The table includes some 170,000 clones, about 88% detected once. What was sequenced was peripheral blood. All receptors derive from a man aged 60 to 69 with active or convalescent COVID-19.

This clone was picked up a small number of times. This chain joins TRBV18 and TRBJ1-1; D is ambiguous. Germline CDR1 is KGHSH and CDR2 is LQKENI. Between the trimmed V and J ends, which lost 1 base and 3 bases, there was a span of 9 bases. The length of the CDR3 is 14 residues. The CDR3 DNA sequence: TGTGCCAGCTCACCACGCCAGGCATACACTGAAGCTTTCTTT. This codes for CASSPRQAYTEAFF.

The chain employs TRBV6-1 and TRBJ1-5; D gene ambiguous. CDR1 and CDR2 (germline): MNHNS, SASEGT. The CDR3 consists of 11 residues. V was cut by 2 bases and J by 11 bases, with 7 bases left in between. The CDR3 coding sequence is TGTGCCAGCAGTGAACTGAGGTCCCAGCATTTT. Amino acid sequence: CASSELRSQHF.

CDR3 sequence: CASSPNWGPYEQYF. The CDR3 DNA sequence: TGTGCCAGCAGCCCGAATTGGGGGCCCTACGAGCAGTACTTC. This sequence joins TRBV7-8 and TRBJ2-7, with TRBD1 as a possible D gene (6 bases). The CDR3 length is 14 residues. The V gene lost 5 bases and the J gene lost 2 bases, with 13 bases spanning the gap. The germline gives CDR1 SGHVS, CDR2 FQNEAQ.

This clone was recorded once. The chain combines TRBV7-9 with TRBJ1-5; 7 bases map to TRBD1. The ends lost 1 base at V and 5 bases at J; junction bases unmatched: 5. Germline lookup yields CDR1 SEHNR and CDR2 FQNEAQ (reference sequence). The CDR3 sequence is 15 residues long. Here the CDR3 DNA reads TGTGCCAGCAGCTTAGGGGACAGTTTTTATCAGCCCCAGCATTTT. This translates into CASSLGDSFYQPQHF.

V is TRBV7-9 and J is TRBJ1-2, with a possible D match to TRBD1 (5 bases). CDR3 length: 15 residues. Trimming shortened V by 5 bases and J by 7 bases, and 20 bases separated the two germline ends. Germline CDR1 and CDR2: SEHNR and FQNEAQ (reference sequence). The CDR3 reads CASSEPRQGMGGYTF. In DNA, the CDR3 is TGTGCCAGCAGCGAACCTCGGCAGGGCATGGGTGGCTACACCTTC.

V gene TRBV5-1 combines with J gene TRBJ2-6; D is perhaps TRBD1 (6 bases). CDR1 and CDR2 from the germline V gene are SGHRS and YFSETQ. The V end lost 4 bases, the J end lost 4 bases, and 9 bases lay between the germline ends. CDR3 length equals 14 residues. The CDR3 here is CASSQDSGANVLTF. The CDR3 DNA reads TGCGCCAGCAGCCAGGACAGCGGGGCCAACGTCCTGACTTTC.

CDR3 sequence: CASSHLGTEQYF. The CDR3 bases are TGTGCCAGCAGCCACCTAGGGACAGAGCAGTACTTC. The rearrangement uses TRBV3-1 (or the pseudogene TRBV3-2) and TRBJ2-7, with D possibly matching TRBD1 (6 bases). Germline CDR1 and CDR2: LGHDT and YNNKEL (reference sequence). V lost 3 bases and J 7 bases, leaving 10 bases between the germline ends. The CDR3 spans 12 residues.

CDR3: CASSLTGQVNYNSPLHF. The CDR3 region has the DNA TGTGCCAGCAGTCTCACAGGACAGGTCAATTATAATTCACCCCTCCACTTT. The rearrangement joins TRBV6-6 to TRBJ1-6, with TRBD1 matching 7 bases. Germline CDR1 and CDR2: MNHNY and SVGAGI (reference sequence). With 5 bases clipped from V and 4 bases from J, the junction kept 11 bases outside the gene matches. The CDR3 loop spans 17 amino acids.

This clone occurred once. The chain links TRBV3-1 (or the pseudogene TRBV3-2) to TRBJ2-7, with D tentatively TRBD1 (6 bases). There are 17 residues in the CDR3. Per the germline V gene, CDR1 is LGHDT and CDR2 is YNNKEL (reference sequence). Trimming shortened V by 2 bases and J by 0 bases, and 17 bases separated the two germline ends. CDR3 nucleotides: TGTGCCAGCAGCCAAAATTCCAGGGGCTACCTCTCCTACGAGCAGTACTTC. The encoded protein is CASSQNSRGYLSYEQYF.

The V call is TRBV3-1 (or the pseudogene TRBV3-2), the J call TRBJ1-5; perhaps TRBD1 as D (5 bases). Germline V lookup: CDR1 LGHDT, CDR2 YNNKEL (reference sequence). The V end was cut by 3 bases, the J end by 7 bases, with 10 bases between. The CDR3 spans 13 residues. The CDR3 region is CASSHGGGQPQHF. The CDR3 DNA is TGTGCCAGCAGCCACGGGGGTGGGCAGCCCCAGCATTTT.

This clone showed up just once. The rearrangement joins TRBV2 to TRBJ2-7; TRBD2 matches at 9 bases. The V and J ends lost 5 bases and 4 bases, in that order; junction bases with no gene match: 9. The CDR3 totals 15 residues. In germline, CDR1 is SNHLY, CDR2 FYNNEI. The CDR3 reads CASSNQLTSGYEQYF. CDR3 bases: TGTGCCAGCAGTAACCAGCTAACTAGCGGGTACGAGCAGTACTTC.

The V gene is TRBV3-1 (or the pseudogene TRBV3-2), the J gene TRBJ2-2, with TRBD1 identical over 10 bases. In germline, CDR1 is LGHDT, CDR2 YNNKEL (reference sequence). After removal of 4 bases from V and 6 bases from J, the junction contained 11 bases not matched to a gene. The CDR3 totals 17 residues. The CDR3 reads CASSRTGGGSIAGELFF. In nucleotides, the CDR3 is TGTGCCAGCAGCCGGACAGGGGGTGGTAGTATCGCCGGGGAGCTGTTTTTT.

V gene TRBV10-3 combines with J gene TRBJ1-2, with TRBD1 matching 8 bases. The germline gives CDR1 ENHRY, CDR2 SYGVKD. V shed 10 bases, J shed 5 bases, and the junction held 12 bases outside the gene matches. The CDR3 is 14 amino acids. The CDR3 DNA reads as TGTGCCAGCGCAGGGGGCCAAGAAGGGTATGGCTACACCTTC. Translating gives CASAGGQEGYGYTF.

V usage is TRBV10-3 and J usage is TRBJ1-4; 7 bases are a match to TRBD1. This CDR3 spans 14 amino acids. Germline-derived CDR1 and CDR2 are ENHRY and SYGVKD. V was clipped by 10 bases and J by 5 bases; unmatched bases: 10. Written as DNA, the CDR3 is TGTGCCACCGGCTATCGGACAGGAAATGAAAAACTGTTTTTT. Translating gives CATGYRTGNEKLFF.

This chain joins TRBV6-5 and TRBJ1-3; D unclear. Germline values: CDR1 MNHEY, CDR2 SVGAGI. Trimming cost V 2 bases and J 0 bases, with 8 bases left between them. The CDR3 runs to 15 residues. CDR3 bases: TGTGCCAGCAGTTACGGGAGGTCCTCTGGAAACACCATATATTTT. It yields the protein CASSYGRSSGNTIYF.

The V gene is TRBV6-2 or TRBV6-3, the J gene TRBJ1-3; perhaps TRBD1 as D (5 bases). CDR1 and CDR2 (germline): MNHEY, SVGEGT. This CDR3 comprises 15 residues. The ends were cut back, 3 bases at V and 1 base at J, with 10 bases in the middle. Here the CDR3 reads CASSYQGSSGNTIYF. As DNA, the CDR3 is TGTGCCAGCAGTTATCAGGGTTCATCTGGAAACACCATATATTTT.

This clone occurred a few times. This chain uses TRBV5-1 with TRBJ2-7, with D maybe TRBD1 (5 bases). The CDR3 spans 15 residues. The ends were cut back, 0 bases at V and 3 bases at J, with 13 bases in the middle. Per the germline V gene, CDR1 is SGHRS and CDR2 is YFSETQ. CDR3 DNA: TGCGCCAGCAGCTTGGAAGGACCAGGGTACTACGAGCAGTACTTC. It is translated as CASSLEGPGYYEQYF.